Each of the 13 T cell receptor beta chains below was sequenced from the same sample in a study of CD8+CD57+ T cells in acquired aplastic anemia. For CDR3 and TCR beta VDJ profiling, genomic DNA was the template used. One entry per CDR3 protein results from TCRdb running MiXCR on the reads. The sample lists 200,000 to 300,000 distinct CDR3 sequences; 82% were seen once. Sequencing was done on patients that had shown CD8+CD57+ cell expansion by flow cytometry. Sequences were obtained from sorted CD4+, CD8+, or CD8+CD57+ T cells (not recorded which) from PBMCs. The receptors originated from a human donor with aplastic anemia.

As regards this clonotype: One end of the junction fails to match germline, which may point to a read error. The V call is TRBV2, the J call TRBJ2-3, with D possibly called TRBD1 or TRBD2 (6 bases each). In germline, CDR1 is SNHLY, CDR2 FYNNEI. This CDR3 is built from 12 residues. The CDR3 loop is CASRDGGTTTHF. In DNA form, the CDR3 reads TGTGCCAGCAGGGACGGGGGCACTACGACGCATTTT.

This clonotype was found a few times. The J gene is TRBJ2-2, the V gene TRBV9; D remains ambiguous. Trimming pared 4 bases from V and 7 bases from J, leaving 2 bases between. From germline, CDR1 is SGDLS and CDR2 YYNGEE. The CDR3 runs to 10 residues. CDR3 DNA: TGTGCCAGCAGCATCGGGGAGCTGTTTTTT. Translation gives CASSIGELFF.

The chain uses TRBV5-6 and TRBJ1-2; the D gene is possibly TRBD1 (5 bases). The CDR3 is 14 amino acids. Germline values: CDR1 SGHDT, CDR2 YYEEEE. The CDR3: CALNLQGGGYGYTF. In DNA form, the CDR3 reads TGTGCGCTGAATCTCCAAGGTGGGGGGTATGGCTACACCTTC. The complete variable domain, with remaining parts taken from reference TRBV5-6 and TRBJ1-2, reads DAGVTQSPTHLIKTRGQQVTLRCSPKSGHDTVSWYQQALGQGPQFIFQYYEEEERQRGNFPDRFSGHQFPNYSSELNVNALLLGDSALYLCALNLQGGGYGYTFGSGTRLTVV.

Note on this clonotype: The conserved closing phenylalanine or tryptophan is absent in this CDR3, likely reflecting a read error. The DNA is left out, because the CDR3 cannot be placed on it with certainty; the CDR3 is given as TCRdb lists it. The chain combines TRBV19 with TRBJ2-1; the D call of TRBD2 is as the table states it, not checked on the DNA. The CDR3 extends over 15 residues, inclusive of both ends. Looked up from germline, CDR1 is LNHDA and CDR2 is SQIVND (reference sequence). The chain's CDR3 is CASSIVRGTEQVFGP.

This clonotype was detected only a few times. Sequence at one end of the junction differs from germline and may be a read error. CDR3 amino acids: CASSLTGGPDSQYF. The CDR3 DNA follows: TGTGCCAGCAGCTTGACGGGGGGTCCCGATTCGCAGTACTTT. The rearrangement joins TRBV7-2 to TRBJ2-3, with TRBD2 matching 7 bases. The CDR3 covers 14 residues. Germline-derived CDR1 and CDR2 are SGHTA and FQGNSA.

This clonotype was picked up a small number of times. V is TRBV7-8 and J is TRBJ2-1; either TRBD1 or TRBD2 may supply D (6 bases each). V gave up 3 bases and J gave up 8 bases, with 20 bases separating them. CDR3 length: 16 residues. Germline assignment: CDR1 SGHVS and CDR2 FQNEAQ. The CDR3 coding sequence is TGTGCCAGCAGCTTGGGGGGCGGTCACGGTCAGGATGAGCAGTTCTTC. Its translation is CASSLGGGHGQDEQFF.

The count of this clonotype is one. The rearrangement uses TRBV14 and TRBJ2-3, with no clear D. This CDR3 spans 16 amino acids. V dropped 0 bases and J dropped 2 bases, with 12 bases sitting between them. Germline V gene lookup returns CDR1 SGHDN and CDR2 FVKESK. CDR3 in amino acids: CASSQDRGTLTDTQYF. The CDR3 region has the DNA TGTGCCAGCAGCCAAGACCGTGGAACCCTCACAGATACGCAGTATTTT. Together with reference TRBV14 and TRBJ2-3, the CDR3 gives the full variable domain: EAGVTQFPSHSVIEKGQTVTLRCDPISGHDNLYWYRRVMGKEIKFLLHFVKESKQDESGMPNNRFLAERTGGTYSTLKVQPAELEDSGVYFCASSQDRGTLTDTQYFGPGTRLTVL.

The J gene is TRBJ2-1, the V gene TRBV7-2; no definite D call. This CDR3 is 15 amino acids long. The V end was cut by 3 bases, the J end by 0 bases, with 9 bases between. CDR1 and CDR2 from the germline V gene are SGHTA and FQGNSA. Here the CDR3 DNA reads TGTGCCAGCAGCTTTCAATCCAGCTCCTACAATGAGCAGTTCTTC. Translated: CASSFQSSSYNEQFF.

This clonotype was counted only a few times. V gene TRBV11-1 combines with J gene TRBJ2-5; 8 nucleotides match TRBD1. The ends lost 6 bases at V and 3 bases at J; junction bases unmatched: 6. This CDR3 has 14 amino acids. Germline loops: CDR1 SGHAT, CDR2 FQDESV (reference sequence). The CDR3 spells CASSSDRGKETQYF. The CDR3 DNA sequence: TGTGCCAGCAGTTCAGACAGGGGCAAAGAGACCCAGTACTTC.

This chain links TRBV6-5 with TRBJ2-1; 7 nucleotides line up with TRBD2. Losses at the gene ends were 6 bases for V and 7 bases for J; bases not matched to a gene: 3. The CDR3 spans 12 residues. The germline V gene encodes CDR1 MNHEY and CDR2 SVGAGI. CDR3 coding DNA: TGTGCCAGCAGGTCCGGGGGGAATGAGCAGTTCTTC. Translating gives CASRSGGNEQFF.

For this clonotype: This CDR3 fails to terminate in the conserved phenylalanine or tryptophan, so it likely reflects a read error. The limits of the CDR3 on the DNA are not certain, so only TCRdb's listed CDR3 is given. The rearrangement links TRBV2 to TRBJ1-1; the table's D call, TRBD1, was not checked against the DNA. The CDR3 sequence runs 15 residues, both termini included. CDR1 and CDR2 from the germline V gene are SNHLY and FYNNEI. CDR3 region: CASSESYSNQPQHFC.

Details on this clonotype: At one end the junction does not follow the germline gene, possibly because of a read error. The rearrangement joins TRBV7-9 to TRBJ1-5; the match to TRBD1 covers 7 bases. CDR1 is SEHNR and CDR2 is FQNEAQ in the germline V gene (reference sequence). The CDR3 length is 13 residues. CDR3: CASSHTGAQPTHF. The CDR3 nucleotides are TGCGCCAGCAGCCATACAGGGGCTCAGCCTACGCATTTT.

The gene calls are TRBV19 and TRBJ2-1; the D gene is possibly TRBD2 (6 bases). This CDR3 has 15 residues. V was shortened by 6 bases and J by 0 bases, with 12 bases between the two germline ends. Looked up from germline, CDR1 is LNHDA and CDR2 is SQIVND (reference sequence). CDR3 nucleotides: TGTGCCAGTAGGATTAGGCGGGACTCCTACAATGAGCAGTTCTTC. Translated: CASRIRRDSYNEQFF.